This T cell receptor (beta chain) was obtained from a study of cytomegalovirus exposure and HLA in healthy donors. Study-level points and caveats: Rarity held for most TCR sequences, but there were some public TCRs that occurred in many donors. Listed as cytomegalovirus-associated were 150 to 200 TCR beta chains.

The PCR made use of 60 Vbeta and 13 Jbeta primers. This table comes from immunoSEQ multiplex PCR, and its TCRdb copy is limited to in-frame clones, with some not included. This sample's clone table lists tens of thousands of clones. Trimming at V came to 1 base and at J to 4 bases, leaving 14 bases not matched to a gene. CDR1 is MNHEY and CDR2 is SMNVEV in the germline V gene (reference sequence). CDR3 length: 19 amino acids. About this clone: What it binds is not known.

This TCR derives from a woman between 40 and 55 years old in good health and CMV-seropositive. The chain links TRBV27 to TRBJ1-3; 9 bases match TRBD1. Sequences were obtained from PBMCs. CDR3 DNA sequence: TGTGCCAGCAGTTTATACCCCGGGACAGGGACCCCTGGGGGAAACACCATATATTTT. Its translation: CASSLYPGTGTPGGNTIYF.